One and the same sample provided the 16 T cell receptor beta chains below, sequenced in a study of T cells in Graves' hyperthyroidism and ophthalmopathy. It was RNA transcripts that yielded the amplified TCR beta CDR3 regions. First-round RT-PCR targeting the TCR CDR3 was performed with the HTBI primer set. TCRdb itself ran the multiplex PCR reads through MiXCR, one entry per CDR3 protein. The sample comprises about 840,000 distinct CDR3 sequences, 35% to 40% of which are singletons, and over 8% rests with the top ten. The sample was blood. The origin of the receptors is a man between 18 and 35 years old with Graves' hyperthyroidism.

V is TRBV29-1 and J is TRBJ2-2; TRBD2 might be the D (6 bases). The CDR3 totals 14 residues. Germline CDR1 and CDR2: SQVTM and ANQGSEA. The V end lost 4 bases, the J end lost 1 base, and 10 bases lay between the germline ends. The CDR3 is CSVVGRGNTGELFF. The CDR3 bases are TGCAGCGTTGTGGGGCGGGGGAACACCGGGGAGCTGTTTTTT.

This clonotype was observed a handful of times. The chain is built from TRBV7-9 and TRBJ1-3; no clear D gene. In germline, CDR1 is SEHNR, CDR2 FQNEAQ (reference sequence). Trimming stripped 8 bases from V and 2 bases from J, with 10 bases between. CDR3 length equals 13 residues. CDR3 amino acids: CASRVQTGNTIYF. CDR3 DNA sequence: TGTGCCAGCCGGGTACAGACTGGAAACACCATATATTTT.

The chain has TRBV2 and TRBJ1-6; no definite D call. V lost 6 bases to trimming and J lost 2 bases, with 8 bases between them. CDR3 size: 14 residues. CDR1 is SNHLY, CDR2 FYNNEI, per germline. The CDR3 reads CASRGTAYNSPLHF. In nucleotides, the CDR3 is TGTGCCAGCAGGGGCACAGCCTATAATTCACCCCTCCACTTT.

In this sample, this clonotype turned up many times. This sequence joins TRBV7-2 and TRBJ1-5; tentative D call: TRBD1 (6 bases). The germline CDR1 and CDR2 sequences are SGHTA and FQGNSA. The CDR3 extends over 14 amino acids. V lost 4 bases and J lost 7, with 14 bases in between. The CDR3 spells CASSSGAFGQPQHF. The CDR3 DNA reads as TGTGCCAGCAGCTCGGGGGCATTTGGCCAGCCCCAGCATTTT.

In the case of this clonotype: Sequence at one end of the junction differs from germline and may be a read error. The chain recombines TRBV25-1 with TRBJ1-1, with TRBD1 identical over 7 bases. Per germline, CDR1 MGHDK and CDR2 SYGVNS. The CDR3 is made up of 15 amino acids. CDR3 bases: TGTGCTAGCAGTGAATATCTACAGGGGAAGACTGAAGCTTTCTTT. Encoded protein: CASSEYLQGKTEAFF. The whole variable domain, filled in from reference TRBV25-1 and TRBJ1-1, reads EADIYQTPRYLVIGTGKKITLECSQTMGHDKMYWYQQDPGMELHLIHYSYGVNSTEKGDLSSESTVSRIRTEHFPLTLESARPSHTSQYLCASSEYLQGKTEAFFGQGTRLTVV.

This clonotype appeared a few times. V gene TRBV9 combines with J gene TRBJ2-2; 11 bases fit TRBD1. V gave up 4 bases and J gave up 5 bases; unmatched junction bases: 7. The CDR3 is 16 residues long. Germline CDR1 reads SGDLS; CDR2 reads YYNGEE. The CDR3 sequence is CASSLYGTGGTGELFF. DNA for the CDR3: TGTGCCAGCAGCCTCTACGGGACAGGGGGTACCGGGGAGCTGTTTTTT. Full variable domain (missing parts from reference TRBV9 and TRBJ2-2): DSGVTQTPKHLITATGQRVTLRCSPRSGDLSVYWYQQSLDQGLQFLIQYYNGEERAKGNILERFSAQQFPDLHSELNLSSLELGDSALYFCASSLYGTGGTGELFFGEGSRLTVL.

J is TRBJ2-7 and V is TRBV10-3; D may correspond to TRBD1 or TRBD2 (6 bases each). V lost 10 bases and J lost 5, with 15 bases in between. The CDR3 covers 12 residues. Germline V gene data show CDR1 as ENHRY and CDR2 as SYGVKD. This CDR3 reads CATRWGADEQYF. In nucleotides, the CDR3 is TGTGCCACCAGATGGGGGGCCGACGAGCAGTACTTC.

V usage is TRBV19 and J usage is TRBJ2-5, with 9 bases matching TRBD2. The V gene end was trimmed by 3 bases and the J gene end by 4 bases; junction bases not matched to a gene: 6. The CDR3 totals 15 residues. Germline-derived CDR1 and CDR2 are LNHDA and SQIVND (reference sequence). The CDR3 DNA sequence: TGTGCCAGTAGTATCGGACTAGCGAACACAGAGACCCAGTACTTC. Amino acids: CASSIGLANTETQYF.

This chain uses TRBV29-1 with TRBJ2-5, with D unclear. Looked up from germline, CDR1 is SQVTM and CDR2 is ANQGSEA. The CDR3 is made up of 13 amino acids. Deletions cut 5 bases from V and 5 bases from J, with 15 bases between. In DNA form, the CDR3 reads TGCAGCGTTCTTCCCACGGTTCTCGAGACCCAGTACTTC. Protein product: CSVLPTVLETQYF.

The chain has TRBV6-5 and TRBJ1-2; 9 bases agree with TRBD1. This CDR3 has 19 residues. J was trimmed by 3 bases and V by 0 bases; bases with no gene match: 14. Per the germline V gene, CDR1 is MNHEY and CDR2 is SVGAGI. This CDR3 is CASSYSPGDTGGNDYGYTF. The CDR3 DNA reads TGTGCCAGCAGTTACTCCCCTGGGGATACAGGGGGCAACGACTATGGCTACACCTTC.

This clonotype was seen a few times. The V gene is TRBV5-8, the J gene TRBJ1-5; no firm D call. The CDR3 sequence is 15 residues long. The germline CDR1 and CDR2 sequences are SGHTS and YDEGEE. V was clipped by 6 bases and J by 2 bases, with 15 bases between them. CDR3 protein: CASKRGARGNQPQHF. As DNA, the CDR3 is TGTGCCAGCAAGCGGGGTGCGAGAGGCAATCAGCCCCAGCATTTT.

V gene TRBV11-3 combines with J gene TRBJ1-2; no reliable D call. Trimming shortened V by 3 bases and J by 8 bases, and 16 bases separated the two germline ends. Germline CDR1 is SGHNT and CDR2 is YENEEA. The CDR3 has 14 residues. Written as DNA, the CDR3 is TGTGCCAGCAGCTTGTGGGGTGCTTGGTGGGGCTACACCTTC. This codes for CASSLWGAWWGYTF. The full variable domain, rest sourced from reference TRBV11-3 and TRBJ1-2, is EAGVVQSPRYKIIEKKQPVAFWCNPISGHNTLYWYLQNLGQGPELLIRYENEEAVDDSQLPKDRFSAERLKGVDSTLKIQPAELGDSAVYLCASSLWGAWWGYTFGSGTRLTVV.

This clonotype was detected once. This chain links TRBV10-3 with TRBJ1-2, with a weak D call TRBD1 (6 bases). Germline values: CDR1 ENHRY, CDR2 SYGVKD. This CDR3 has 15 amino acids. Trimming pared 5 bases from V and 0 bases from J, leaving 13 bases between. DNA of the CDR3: TGTGCCATCAGTTGGGACGGACAGACTAACTATGGCTACACCTTC. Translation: CAISWDGQTNYGYTF.

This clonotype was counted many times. The CDR3 sequence: CSVARQDEQYF. The CDR3 bases are TGCAGCGTTGCCAGACAGGACGAGCAGTACTTC. The rearrangement links TRBV29-1 to TRBJ2-7, with a possible D match to TRBD1 (6 bases). This CDR3 region has 11 residues. Germline V gene sequence: CDR1 SQVTM, CDR2 ANQGSEA. V lost 4 bases and J 5 bases, leaving 9 bases between the germline ends.

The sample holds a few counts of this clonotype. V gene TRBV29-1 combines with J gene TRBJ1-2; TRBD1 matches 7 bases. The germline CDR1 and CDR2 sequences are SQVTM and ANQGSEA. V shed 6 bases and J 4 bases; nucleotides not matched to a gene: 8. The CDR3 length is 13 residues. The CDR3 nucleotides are TGCAGCGTACGCCTCCGGGACAGCTATGGCTACACCTTC. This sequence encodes CSVRLRDSYGYTF.

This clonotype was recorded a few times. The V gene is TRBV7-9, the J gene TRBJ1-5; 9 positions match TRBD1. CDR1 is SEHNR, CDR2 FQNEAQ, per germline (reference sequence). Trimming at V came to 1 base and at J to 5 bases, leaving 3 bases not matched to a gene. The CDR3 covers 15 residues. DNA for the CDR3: TGTGCCAGCAGCTTAGACAGGGGGCCTTATCAGCCCCAGCATTTT. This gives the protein CASSLDRGPYQPQHF.